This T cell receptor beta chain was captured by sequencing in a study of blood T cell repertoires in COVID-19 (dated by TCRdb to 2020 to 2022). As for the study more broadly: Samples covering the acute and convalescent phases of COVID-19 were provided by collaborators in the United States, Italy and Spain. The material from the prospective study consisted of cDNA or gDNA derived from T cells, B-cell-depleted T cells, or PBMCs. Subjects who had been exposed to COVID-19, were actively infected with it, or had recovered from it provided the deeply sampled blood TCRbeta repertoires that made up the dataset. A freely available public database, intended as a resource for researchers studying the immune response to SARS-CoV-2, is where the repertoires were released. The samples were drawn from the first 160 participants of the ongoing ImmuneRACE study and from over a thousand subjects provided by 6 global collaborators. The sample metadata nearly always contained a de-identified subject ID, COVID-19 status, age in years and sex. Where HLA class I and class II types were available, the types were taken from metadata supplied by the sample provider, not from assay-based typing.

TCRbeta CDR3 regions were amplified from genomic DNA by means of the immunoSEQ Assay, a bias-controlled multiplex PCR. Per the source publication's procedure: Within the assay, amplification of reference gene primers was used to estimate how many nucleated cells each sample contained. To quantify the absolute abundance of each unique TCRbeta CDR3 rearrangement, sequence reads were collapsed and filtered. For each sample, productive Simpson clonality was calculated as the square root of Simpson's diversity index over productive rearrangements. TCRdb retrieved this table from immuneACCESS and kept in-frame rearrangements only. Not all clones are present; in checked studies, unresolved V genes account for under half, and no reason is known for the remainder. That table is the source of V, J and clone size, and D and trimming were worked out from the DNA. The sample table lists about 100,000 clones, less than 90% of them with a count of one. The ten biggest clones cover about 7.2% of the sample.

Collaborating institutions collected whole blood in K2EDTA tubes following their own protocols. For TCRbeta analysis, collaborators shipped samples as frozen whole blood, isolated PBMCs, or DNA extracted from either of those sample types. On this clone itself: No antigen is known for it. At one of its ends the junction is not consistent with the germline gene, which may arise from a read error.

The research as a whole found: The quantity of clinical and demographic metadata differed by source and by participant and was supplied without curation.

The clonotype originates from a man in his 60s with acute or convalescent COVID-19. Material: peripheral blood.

The bases read TGTGCCAGCAGCTTAGTTAGGGACAGGACGAGGGATTTT. It encodes CASSLVRDRTRDF. This sequence uses TRBV7-2 and TRBJ1-1, and TRBD1 aligns with 8 junction nucleotides. The CDR3 contains 13 residues, cysteine and phenylalanine counted. The DNA shown is the 39-base CDR3, in frame from base 1. The germline V gene yields SGHTA for CDR1 and FQGNSA for CDR2.